What follows are 20 T cell receptor beta chains derived from one specimen sequenced in a study of technical replicates of blood from several donors. Sequencing was performed with immunoSEQ multiplex PCR; in TCRdb, only in-frame clones are kept and a portion is missing. The sample comprises tens of thousands of clones, around 87% of which are singletons, and under 6.5% rests with the top ten. Sequences were obtained from PBMCs. Receptors were obtained from a human donor in good health. Some clones in this sample may be carry-over from other donors' samples.

This clone showed up just a few times. The chain's CDR3 is CASSGPGETHEQYF. CDR3 DNA sequence: TGTGCCAGCAGTGGACCGGGAGAAACCCACGAGCAGTACTTC. V usage is TRBV28 and J usage is TRBJ2-7; possibly TRBD2 for D (6 bases). V lost 5 bases to trimming and J lost 5 bases, with 16 bases between them. Germline values: CDR1 MDHEN, CDR2 SYDVKM. The CDR3 runs to 14 residues.

The chain has TRBV19 and TRBJ1-2, with TRBD1 matching 10 bases. J lost 5 bases, V lost 6 bases, and 6 bases had no gene match. The CDR3 consists of 14 residues. Germline CDR1 reads LNHDA; CDR2 reads SQIVND (reference sequence). The CDR3 DNA follows: TGTGCCAGTAGGGGGAAGGACAGGGGGTATGGCTACACCTTC. This translates into CASRGKDRGYGYTF.

The genes are TRBV7-9 and TRBJ2-1; weak D call: TRBD2 (5 bases). This CDR3 has 16 amino acids. Trimming shortened V by 1 base and J by 2 bases, and 12 bases separated the two germline ends. The germline V gene has CDR1 SEHNR and CDR2 FQNEAQ (reference sequence). The CDR3 region is CASSLEVGGPYNEQFF. CDR3 DNA: TGTGCCAGCAGCTTAGAAGTAGGCGGGCCCTACAATGAGCAGTTCTTC.

The gene calls are TRBV4-1 and TRBJ2-1, with a tentative D call TRBD2 (7 bases). V gave up 2 bases and J gave up 6 bases, with 23 bases separating them. The CDR3 spans 18 residues. Germline V CDR1 and CDR2: MGHRA, YSYEKL. The CDR3 loop is CASSQSISGLGGANEQFF. The CDR3 nucleotides read TGCGCCAGCAGCCAATCGATTAGTGGTCTTGGGGGGGCCAATGAGCAGTTCTTC.

This chain joins TRBV4-3 and TRBJ2-1; 8 bases are shared with TRBD2. The CDR3 spans 19 residues. V was clipped by 4 bases and J by 0 bases; unmatched bases: 14. Germline CDR1 and CDR2: LGHNA and YSLEER. CDR3 in amino acids: CASSLYSPLAASSYNEQFF. CDR3 DNA: TGCGCCAGCAGCCTCTATTCCCCACTAGCGGCAAGCTCCTACAATGAGCAGTTCTTC.

This chain connects TRBV29-1 to TRBJ1-1, with no clear D. Germline V gene data show CDR1 as SQVTM and CDR2 as ANQGSEA. Trimming took 6 bases from V and 5 from J, leaving 13 bases between them. The length of the CDR3 is 12 residues. The CDR3 bases are TGCAGCGTGGCGGACTGGAGTACTGAAGCTTTCTTT. Translated, it gives CSVADWSTEAFF.

DNA for the CDR3: TGTGCCAGCAGCTTAGGGACAGGGTTTGGCTACACCTTC. Translated: CASSLGTGFGYTF. V and J are TRBV7-2 and TRBJ1-2; TRBD1 matches at 8 bases. J was trimmed by 7 bases and V by 1 base; bases with no gene match: 2. This CDR3 region has 13 residues. Looked up from germline, CDR1 is SGHTA and CDR2 is FQGNSA.

V usage is TRBV7-2 and J usage is TRBJ2-7; TRBD1 is a possible D gene (5 bases). CDR1 is SGHTA and CDR2 is FQGNSA in the germline V gene. V shed 2 bases and J shed 3 bases, with 11 bases lying between them. The CDR3 runs 14 residues. CDR3 in DNA: TGTGCCAGCAGCTTATCCAGGGATCACTACGAGCAGTACTTC. It specifies CASSLSRDHYEQYF.

The chain combines TRBV19 with TRBJ2-7; 8 nucleotides agree with TRBD1. After removal of 6 bases from V and 3 bases from J, the junction contained 10 bases not matched to a gene. The germline gives CDR1 LNHDA, CDR2 SQIVND (reference sequence). This CDR3 comprises 15 residues. The CDR3 loop is CASRGTGGHDYEQYF. CDR3 DNA sequence: TGTGCCAGTAGGGGCACAGGGGGTCACGACTACGAGCAGTACTTC.

In regard to this clone: Germline and junction disagree at one end, which may indicate a read error. V and J are TRBV7-9 and TRBJ1-4; D perhaps matches TRBD1 (5 bases). Looked up from germline, CDR1 is SEHNR and CDR2 is FQNEAQ (reference sequence). The CDR3 has 15 amino acids. The chain's CDR3 is CANSPGFTSNEKLFF. In DNA form, the CDR3 reads TGTGCCAACAGCCCAGGGTTCACCTCTAACGAAAAACTGTTTTTT.

V usage is TRBV21-1 and J usage is TRBJ1-3; TRBD1 is the table's D call, not checked against the DNA. TRBV21-1 is marked as a pseudogene. This CDR3 is 22 amino acids long. The DNA of the CDR3 is TGTGCCAGCAGCAACCAGGAAGTCGCTATACCGAGGACACAGAGCTCTGGAAACACCATATATTTT. Protein product: CASSNQEVAIPRTQSSGNTIYF.

This clone was counted once. V usage is TRBV6-1 and J usage is TRBJ2-3; 8 bases agree with TRBD2. CDR1 MNHNS and CDR2 SASEGT come from the germline V gene. The CDR3 consists of 14 residues. The CDR3 is CAVIRGGNTDTQYF. CDR3 sequence (DNA): TGTGCAGTCATCCGCGGGGGGAACACAGATACGCAGTATTTT.

The CDR3 sequence: CAWSSGGGVNEQFF. DNA for the CDR3: TGTGCCTGGAGTAGTGGCGGGGGGGTCAATGAGCAGTTCTTC. V and J are TRBV30 and TRBJ2-1; 9 positions match TRBD2. The CDR3 runs 14 residues. Trimming removed 2 bases from V and 6 bases from J; junction bases left unmatched: 5. Germline CDR1 is GTSNPN and CDR2 is SVGIG (reference sequence).

This clone was observed once. V usage is TRBV7-2 and J usage is TRBJ1-5, with D possibly matching TRBD1 (6 bases). In germline, CDR1 is SGHTA, CDR2 FQGNSA. CDR3 length: 15 residues. V was clipped by 4 bases and J by 4 bases, with 14 bases between them. The CDR3 region is CASSWDTNLNQPQHF. For the CDR3, the DNA is TGTGCCAGCAGCTGGGACACTAACCTTAATCAGCCCCAGCATTTT.

The chain combines TRBV5-5 with TRBJ2-7, with 11 positions matching TRBD1. Trimming cost V 2 bases and J 3 bases; bases outside gene matches: 4. Germline loops: CDR1 SGHKS, CDR2 YYEKEE (reference sequence). The CDR3 sequence is 15 residues long. The CDR3 reads CASSLTGTGGYEQYF. The DNA of the CDR3 is TGTGCCAGCAGCTTAACCGGGACAGGGGGCTACGAGCAGTACTTC.

The V call is TRBV7-3, the J call TRBJ2-5, with a tentative D call TRBD1 (6 bases). Trimming took 5 bases from V and 3 from J, leaving 13 bases between them. Germline V gene lookup returns CDR1 SGHTA and CDR2 FQGTGA. CDR3 length: 14 amino acids. CDR3 coding DNA: TGTGCCAGCAGCCGTAGTCACAGGGAAGAGACCCAGTACTTC. It codes for CASSRSHREETQYF.

This chain links TRBV5-4 with TRBJ2-7; 8 bases match TRBD1. Germline assignment: CDR1 SGHNT and CDR2 YYREEE (reference sequence). The CDR3 extends over 14 amino acids. The V segment lost 0 bases and the J segment 7 bases; nucleotides outside the gene matches: 6. In DNA, the CDR3 is TGTGCCAGCAGCTTGGCAGGGGGCGCGGGGGAGCAGTACTTC. It encodes CASSLAGGAGEQYF.

V is TRBV9 and J is TRBJ2-7; 10 bases match TRBD2. J gave up 3 bases and V 3 bases, and 6 bases lay outside the gene matches. The CDR3 sequence is 15 residues long. In germline, CDR1 is SGDLS, CDR2 YYNGEE. The DNA for the CDR3 is TGTGCCAGCAGCGAGTCTAGCGGGAGAGGCTACGAGCAGTACTTC. Amino acid sequence: CASSESSGRGYEQYF. Looking up the rest from reference TRBV9 and TRBJ2-7 gives the full variable domain: DSGVTQTPKHLITATGQRVTLRCSPRSGDLSVYWYQQSLDQGLQFLIQYYNGEERAKGNILERFSAQQFPDLHSELNLSSLELGDSALYFCASSESSGRGYEQYFGPGTRLTVT.

This clone has a single count. This CDR3 is also generated by other DNA sequences in the sample. The chain carries TRBV5-1 and TRBJ2-1; TRBD2 might be the D (5 bases). V lost 2 bases and J lost 2, with 11 bases in between. Per the germline V gene, CDR1 is SGHRS and CDR2 is YFSETQ. The CDR3 sequence is 15 residues long. The CDR3 region is CASSLSGQAYNEQFF. In nucleotides, the CDR3 is TGCGCCAGCAGCTTAAGCGGCCAAGCCTACAATGAGCAGTTCTTC.

This clone was seen more than once but under ten times. CDR3 residues: CASSLEPGVEPLHF. The DNA of the CDR3 is TGTGCCAGCAGCTTAGAGCCGGGGGTTGAGCCCCTCCACTTT. The chain carries TRBV7-2 and TRBJ1-6, with D tentatively TRBD1 (5 bases). The CDR3 length is 14 residues. The germline V gene has CDR1 SGHTA and CDR2 FQGNSA. V was pared by 1 base and J by 13 bases, with 14 bases between.